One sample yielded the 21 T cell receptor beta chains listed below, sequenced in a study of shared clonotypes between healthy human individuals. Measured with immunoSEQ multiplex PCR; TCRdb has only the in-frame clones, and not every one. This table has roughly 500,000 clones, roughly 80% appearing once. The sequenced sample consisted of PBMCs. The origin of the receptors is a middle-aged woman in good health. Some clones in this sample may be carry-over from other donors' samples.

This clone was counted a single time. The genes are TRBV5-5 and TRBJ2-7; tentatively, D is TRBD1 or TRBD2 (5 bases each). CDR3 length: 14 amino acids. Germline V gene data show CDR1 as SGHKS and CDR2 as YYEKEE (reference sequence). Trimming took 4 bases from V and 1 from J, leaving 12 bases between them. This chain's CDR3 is CASSLRGPSYEQYF. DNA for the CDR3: TGTGCCAGCAGCCTGAGGGGACCTTCCTACGAGCAGTACTTC.

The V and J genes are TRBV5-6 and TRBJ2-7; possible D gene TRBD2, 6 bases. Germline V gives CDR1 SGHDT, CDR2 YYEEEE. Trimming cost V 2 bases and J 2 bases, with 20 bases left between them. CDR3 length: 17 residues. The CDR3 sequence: CASSFFLARRETYEQYF. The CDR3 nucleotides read TGTGCCAGCAGCTTTTTTTTGGCGCGGAGGGAAACCTACGAGCAGTACTTC.

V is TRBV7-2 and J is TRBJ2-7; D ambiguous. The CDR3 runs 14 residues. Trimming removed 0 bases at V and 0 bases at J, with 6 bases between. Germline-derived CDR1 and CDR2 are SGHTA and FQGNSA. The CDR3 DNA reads TGTGCCAGCAGCTTAGCGTGGAGCTCCTACGAGCAGTACTTC. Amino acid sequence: CASSLAWSSYEQYF. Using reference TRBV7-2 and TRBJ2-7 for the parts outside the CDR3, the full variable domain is GAGVSQSPSNKVTEKGKDVELRCDPISGHTALYWYRQSLGQGLEFLIYFQGNSAPDKSGLPSDRFSAERTGGSVSTLTIQRTQQEDSAVYLCASSLAWSSYEQYFGPGTRLTVT.

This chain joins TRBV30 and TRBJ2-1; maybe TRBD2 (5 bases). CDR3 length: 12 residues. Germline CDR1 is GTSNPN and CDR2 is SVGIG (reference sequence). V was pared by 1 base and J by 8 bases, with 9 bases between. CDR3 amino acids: CAWSERAYEQFF. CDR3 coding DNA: TGTGCCTGGAGTGAGAGGGCGTATGAGCAGTTCTTC.

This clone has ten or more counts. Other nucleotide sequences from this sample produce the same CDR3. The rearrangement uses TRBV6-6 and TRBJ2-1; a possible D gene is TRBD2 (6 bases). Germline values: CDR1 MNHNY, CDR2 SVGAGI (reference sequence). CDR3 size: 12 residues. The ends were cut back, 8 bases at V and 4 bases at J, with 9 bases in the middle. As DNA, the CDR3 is TGTGCCAGCGCGGGACTTTACAATGAGCAGTTCTTC. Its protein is CASAGLYNEQFF.

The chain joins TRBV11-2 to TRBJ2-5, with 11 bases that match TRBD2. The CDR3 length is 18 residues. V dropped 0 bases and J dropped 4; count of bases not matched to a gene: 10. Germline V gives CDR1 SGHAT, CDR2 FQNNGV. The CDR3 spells CASSLETSGRVGGETQYF. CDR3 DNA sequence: TGTGCCAGCAGCTTAGAAACTAGCGGGAGAGTTGGGGGAGAGACCCAGTACTTC. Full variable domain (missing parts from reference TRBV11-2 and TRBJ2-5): EAGVAQSPRYKIIEKRQSVAFWCNPISGHATLYWYQQILGQGPKLLIQFQNNGVVDDSQLPKDRFSAERLKGVDSTLKIQPAKLEDSAVYLCASSLETSGRVGGETQYFGPGTRLLVL.

The CDR3 bases are TGTGCCATCAGTGGATCAGACAGGGGGAACACTGAAGCTTTCTTT. Translation: CAISGSDRGNTEAFF. The chain recombines TRBV10-3 with TRBJ1-1, with TRBD1 matching 8 bases. Trimming at V came to 4 bases and at J to 1 base, leaving 5 bases not matched to a gene. The CDR3 loop spans 15 amino acids. The germline CDR1 and CDR2 sequences are ENHRY and SYGVKD.

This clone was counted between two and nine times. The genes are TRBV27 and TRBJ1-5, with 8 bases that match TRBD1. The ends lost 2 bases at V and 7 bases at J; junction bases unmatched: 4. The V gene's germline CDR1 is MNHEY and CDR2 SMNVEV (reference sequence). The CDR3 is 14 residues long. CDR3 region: CASSLGTGKQPQHF. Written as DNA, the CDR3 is TGTGCCAGCAGTTTAGGGACAGGTAAACAGCCCCAGCATTTT.

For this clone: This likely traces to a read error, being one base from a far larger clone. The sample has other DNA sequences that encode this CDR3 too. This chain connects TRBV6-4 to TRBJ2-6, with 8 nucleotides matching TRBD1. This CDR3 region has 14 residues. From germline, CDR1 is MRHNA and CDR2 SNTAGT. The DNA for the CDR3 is TGTGCTAGCAGTGACAGGGGAGGGGCCAACGTCCTGACTTTC. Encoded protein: CASSDRGGANVLTF.

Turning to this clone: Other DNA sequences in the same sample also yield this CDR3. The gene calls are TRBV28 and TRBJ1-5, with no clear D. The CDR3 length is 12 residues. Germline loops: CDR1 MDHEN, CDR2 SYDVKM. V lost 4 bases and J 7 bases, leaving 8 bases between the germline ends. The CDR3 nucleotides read TGTGCCAGCAGTTCGGGAGGCCAGCCCCAGCATTTT. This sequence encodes CASSSGGQPQHF.

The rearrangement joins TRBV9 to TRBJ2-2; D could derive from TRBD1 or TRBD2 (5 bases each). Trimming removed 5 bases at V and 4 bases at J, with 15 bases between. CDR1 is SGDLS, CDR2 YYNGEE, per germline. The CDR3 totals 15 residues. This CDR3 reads CASRRYGTGTGELFF. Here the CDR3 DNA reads TGTGCCAGCAGACGTTACGGGACGGGCACCGGGGAGCTGTTTTTT.

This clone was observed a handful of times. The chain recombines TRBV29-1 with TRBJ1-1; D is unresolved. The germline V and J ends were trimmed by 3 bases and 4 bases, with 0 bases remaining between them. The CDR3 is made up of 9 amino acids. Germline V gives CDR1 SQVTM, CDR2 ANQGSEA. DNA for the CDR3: TGCAGCGTTGACACTGAAGCTTTCTTT. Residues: CSVDTEAFF.

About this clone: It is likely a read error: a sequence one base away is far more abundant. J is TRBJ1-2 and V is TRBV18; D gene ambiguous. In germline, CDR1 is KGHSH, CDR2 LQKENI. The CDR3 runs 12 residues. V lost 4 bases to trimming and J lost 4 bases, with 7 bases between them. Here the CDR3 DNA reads TGTGCCAGCTCACTAGACACCTATGGCTACACCTTC. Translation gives CASSLDTYGYTF.

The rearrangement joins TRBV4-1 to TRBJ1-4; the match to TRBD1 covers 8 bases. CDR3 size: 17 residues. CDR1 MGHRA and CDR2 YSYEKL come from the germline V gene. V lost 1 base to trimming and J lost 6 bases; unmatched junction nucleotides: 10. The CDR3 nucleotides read TGCGCCAGCAGCCAAGGCCCCGCCAGGGGGCGATATGAAAAACTGTTTTTT. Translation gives CASSQGPARGRYEKLFF.

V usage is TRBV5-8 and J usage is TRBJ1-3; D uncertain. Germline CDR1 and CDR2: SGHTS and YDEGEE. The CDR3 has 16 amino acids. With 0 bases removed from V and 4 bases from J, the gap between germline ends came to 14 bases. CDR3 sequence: CASSLEARGWGNTIYF. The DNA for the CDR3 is TGTGCCAGCAGCTTGGAGGCCCGCGGGTGGGGAAACACCATATATTTT.

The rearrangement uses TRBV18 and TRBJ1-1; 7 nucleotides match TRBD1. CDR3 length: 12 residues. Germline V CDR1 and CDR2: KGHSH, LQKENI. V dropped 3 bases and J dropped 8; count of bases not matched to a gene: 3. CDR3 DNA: TGTGCCAGCTCACCGGACAGGAGGGAAGCTTTCTTT. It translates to CASSPDRREAFF. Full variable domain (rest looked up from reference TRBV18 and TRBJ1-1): NAGVMQNPRHLVRRRGQEARLRCSPMKGHSHVYWYRQLPEEGLKFMVYLQKENIIDESGMPKERFSAEFPKEGPSILRIQQVVRGDSAAYFCASSPDRREAFFGQGTRLTVV.

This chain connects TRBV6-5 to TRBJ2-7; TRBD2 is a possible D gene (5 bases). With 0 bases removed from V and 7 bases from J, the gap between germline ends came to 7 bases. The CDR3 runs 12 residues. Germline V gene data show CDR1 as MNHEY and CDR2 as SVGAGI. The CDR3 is CASSYSGEEQYF. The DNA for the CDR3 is TGTGCCAGCAGTTACTCCGGGGAGGAGCAGTACTTC.

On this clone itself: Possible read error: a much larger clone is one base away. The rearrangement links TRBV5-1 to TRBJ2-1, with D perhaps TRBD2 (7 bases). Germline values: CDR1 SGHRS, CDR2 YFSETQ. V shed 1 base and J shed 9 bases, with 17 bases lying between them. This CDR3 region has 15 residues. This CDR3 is CASSLYPRGGSEQFF. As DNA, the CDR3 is TGCGCCAGCAGCTTGTACCCTAGGGGGGGGTCTGAGCAGTTCTTC.

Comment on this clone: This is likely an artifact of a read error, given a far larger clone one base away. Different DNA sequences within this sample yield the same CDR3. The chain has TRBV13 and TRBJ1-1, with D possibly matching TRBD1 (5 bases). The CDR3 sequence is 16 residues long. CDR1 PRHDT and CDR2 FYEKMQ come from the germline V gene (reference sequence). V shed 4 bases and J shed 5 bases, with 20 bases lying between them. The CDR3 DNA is TGTGCCAGCAGCTCGGGCCTCCATAACGGGGGGACTGAAGCTTTCTTT. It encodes CASSSGLHNGGTEAFF.

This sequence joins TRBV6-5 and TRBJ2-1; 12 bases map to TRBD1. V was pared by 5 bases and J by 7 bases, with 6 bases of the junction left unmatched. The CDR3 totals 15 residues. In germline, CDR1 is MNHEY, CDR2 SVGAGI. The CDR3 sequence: CASSLRDRGLNEQFF. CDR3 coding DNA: TGTGCCAGCAGTCTCCGGGACAGGGGGCTTAATGAGCAGTTCTTC.

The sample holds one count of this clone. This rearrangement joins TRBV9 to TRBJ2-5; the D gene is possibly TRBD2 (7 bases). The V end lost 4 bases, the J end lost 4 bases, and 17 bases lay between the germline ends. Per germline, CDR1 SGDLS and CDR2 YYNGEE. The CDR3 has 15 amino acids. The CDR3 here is CASSPGGGGLETQYF. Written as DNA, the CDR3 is TGTGCCAGCAGCCCAGGAGGGGGAGGGCTAGAGACCCAGTACTTC.